A single TCR beta chain is shown here with its context. These data belong to a study of control samples from healthy donors and cancer patients. V lost 2 bases, J lost 9 bases, and 14 bases lay in between. There are 14 residues in the CDR3. Per the germline V gene, CDR1 is MNHNS and CDR2 is SASEGT. The method was immunoSEQ multiplex PCR; TCRdb's version includes in-frame clones alone and lacks a portion of them. The sample gives about 48,000 clones, over 90% of which show up once; 23% is in the top ten. J is TRBJ1-5 and V is TRBV6-1; D is undetermined. Specimen: PBMCs. This clonotype was sampled from a woman aged 50 to 60 with head and neck cancer. CDR3: CASSELGPQGPQHF. DNA of the CDR3: TGTGCCAGCAGTGAACTTGGGCCGCAAGGGCCCCAGCATTTT.